These T cell receptor beta chains were read from a single sample in a study of shared clonotypes between healthy human individuals. Sequenced by immunoSEQ multiplex PCR; TCRdb stores in-frame clones only, minus some. This sample has some 2.1 million clones; over 85% occur once, and the top ten carry 0.13%. Sequenced sample: naive CD4+ T cells sorted from blood. These receptors all stem from a man between 18 and 29 years old in good health. CDR3s include the opening cysteine and the closing phenylalanine or tryptophan. D genes are given only for firm matches. Not all rows give a size; the values are once, few, many and, for expanded clones, a class.

J gene: TRBJ2-3
V gene: TRBV6-6
D gene: TRBD2
clone size: -
CDR3 protein: CASSYPSGSGADTQYF
CDR3 DNA: TGTGCCAGCAGTTACCCCAGCGGGAGTGGGGCAGATACGCAGTATTTT

J gene: TRBJ2-4
V gene: TRBV4-3
D gene: -
clone size: -
CDR3 protein: CASSQDPPRAGLAKNIQYF
CDR3 DNA: TGCGCCAGCAGCCAAGATCCTCCCAGGGCTGGCCTAGCCAAAAACATTCAGTACTTC

J gene: TRBJ2-3
V gene: TRBV6-5
D gene: TRBD2
clone size: -
CDR3 protein: CASSRTSGNQYF
CDR3 DNA: TGTGCCAGCAGCAGGACTAGCGGAAATCAGTATTTT

J gene: TRBJ2-2
V gene: TRBV4-1
D gene: TRBD2
clone size: -
CDR3 protein: CASALDGTSVTGELFF
CDR3 DNA: TGCGCCAGCGCCCTGGACGGGACTAGCGTCACCGGGGAGCTGTTTTTT

J gene: TRBJ2-2
V gene: TRBV14
D gene: -
clone size: -
CDR3 protein: CASSQGTYTGELFF
CDR3 DNA: TGTGCCAGCAGCCAGGGGACTTACACCGGGGAGCTGTTTTTT

J gene: TRBJ1-6
V gene: TRBV30
D gene: -
clone size: -
CDR3 protein: CAWSPPYNSPLHF
CDR3 DNA: TGTGCCTGGAGCCCCCCCTATAATTCACCCCTCCACTTT

J gene: TRBJ1-1
V gene: TRBV25-1
D gene: -
clone size: -
CDR3 protein: CASRGSGGTEAFF
CDR3 DNA: TGTGCCAGTCGGGGATCAGGCGGCACTGAAGCTTTCTTT

J gene: TRBJ2-7
V gene: TRBV6-5
D gene: TRBD2
clone size: -
CDR3 protein: CASSRLAGAYEQYF
CDR3 DNA: TGTGCCAGCAGCCGGCTAGCGGGTGCCTACGAGCAGTACTTC

J gene: TRBJ2-7
V gene: TRBV27
D gene: TRBD2
clone size: -
CDR3 protein: CASSWASGRSYEQYF
CDR3 DNA: TGTGCCAGCAGTTGGGCTAGCGGGAGGTCCTACGAGCAGTACTTC

J gene: TRBJ1-2
V gene: TRBV30
D gene: -
clone size: -
CDR3 protein: CACAVTGGNCGYTF
CDR3 DNA: TGTGCCTGCGCCGTGACAGGTGGTAACTGTGGCTACACCTTC

J gene: TRBJ2-7
V gene: TRBV2
D gene: TRBD2
clone size: -
CDR3 protein: CATKSSGLSYEQYF
CDR3 DNA: TGTGCCACGAAGTCTAGCGGCCTTTCCTACGAGCAGTACTTC

J gene: TRBJ1-1
V gene: TRBV30
D gene: -
clone size: few
CDR3 protein: CAWILNTEAFF
CDR3 DNA: TGTGCCTGGATCCTGAACACTGAAGCTTTCTTT

J gene: TRBJ1-4
V gene: TRBV6-1
D gene: -
clone size: -
CDR3 protein: CATRRQTTNEKLFF
CDR3 DNA: TGTGCCACTCGCAGACAGACAACTAATGAAAAACTGTTTTTT

J gene: TRBJ2-7
V gene: TRBV2
D gene: -
clone size: -
CDR3 protein: CASSELGVSSYEQYF
CDR3 DNA: TGTGCCAGCAGTGAATTAGGTGTTAGCTCCTACGAGCAGTACTTC

J gene: TRBJ2-3
V gene: TRBV20-1
D gene: -
clone size: -
CDR3 protein: CSDTPGDTQYF
CDR3 DNA: TGCAGTGACACCCCAGGGGATACGCAGTATTTT

J gene: TRBJ1-1
V gene: TRBV2
D gene: -
clone size: -
CDR3 protein: CASSGETVTEAFF
CDR3 DNA: TGTGCCAGCAGTGGAGAGACAGTTACTGAAGCTTTCTTT

J gene: TRBJ2-7
V gene: TRBV6-5
D gene: TRBD2
clone size: once
CDR3 protein: CASSPPGLGGNEQYF
CDR3 DNA: TGTGCCAGCAGCCCCCCGGGACTAGGAGGAAACGAGCAGTACTTC

J gene: TRBJ2-7
V gene: TRBV5-1
D gene: -
clone size: -
CDR3 protein: CASSSGANLPYEQYF
CDR3 DNA: TGCGCCAGCAGCTCCGGGGCGAATCTCCCCTACGAGCAGTACTTC

J gene: TRBJ2-2
V gene: TRBV18
D gene: -
clone size: once
CDR3 protein: CASSPPLAQQSGELFF
CDR3 DNA: TGTGCCAGCTCACCACCCCTAGCTCAACAATCCGGGGAGCTGTTTTTT

J gene: TRBJ2-1
V gene: TRBV5-6
D gene: TRBD2
clone size: -
CDR3 protein: CASSSLTSGRVYNEQFF
CDR3 DNA: TGTGCCAGCAGCAGTCTGACTAGCGGGAGGGTCTACAATGAGCAGTTCTTC

J gene: TRBJ2-1
V gene: TRBV5-4
D gene: TRBD1
clone size: -
CDR3 protein: CASSAGQGRPNEQFF
CDR3 DNA: TGTGCCAGCAGCGCGGGACAGGGACGTCCCAATGAGCAGTTCTTC

J gene: TRBJ1-2
V gene: TRBV2
D gene: TRBD1
clone size: -
CDR3 protein: CASSVPIPGTANRGYGYTF
CDR3 DNA: TGTGCCAGCAGTGTTCCAATTCCCGGGACAGCCAACCGGGGCTATGGCTACACCTTC

J gene: TRBJ1-5
V gene: TRBV6-5
D gene: -
clone size: -
CDR3 protein: CASTDSRGQPQHF
CDR3 DNA: TGTGCCAGCACCGACAGCCGTGGCCAGCCCCAGCATTTT

J gene: TRBJ2-7
V gene: TRBV4-2
D gene: -
clone size: -
CDR3 protein: CASSQVSAGTTYEQYF
CDR3 DNA: TGTGCCAGCAGCCAAGTCTCCGCGGGGACGACCTACGAGCAGTACTTC

J gene: TRBJ2-7
V gene: TRBV13
D gene: -
clone size: -
CDR3 protein: CASSSRVSNLYF
CDR3 DNA: TGTGCCAGCAGCTCCCGGGTCTCCAATCTGTACTTC

J gene: TRBJ2-7
V gene: TRBV10-3
D gene: -
clone size: -
CDR3 protein: CAISLDLASEQYF
CDR3 DNA: TGTGCCATCAGTCTGGACTTAGCGTCCGAGCAGTACTTC

J gene: TRBJ1-1
V gene: TRBV5-6
D gene: -
clone size: -
CDR3 protein: CASSLSLGDTEAFF
CDR3 DNA: TGTGCCAGCAGCTTGTCGTTGGGGGACACTGAAGCTTTCTTT

J gene: TRBJ2-1
V gene: TRBV5-1
D gene: -
clone size: -
CDR3 protein: CASSLDSGGAYNEQFF
CDR3 DNA: TGCGCCAGCAGCTTGGACTCCGGGGGTGCCTACAATGAGCAGTTCTTC

J gene: TRBJ1-1
V gene: TRBV7-9
D gene: -
clone size: -
CDR3 protein: CASSSATGNTEAFF
CDR3 DNA: TGTGCCAGCAGCTCGGCGACAGGGAACACTGAAGCTTTCTTT

J gene: TRBJ1-1
V gene: TRBV7-6
D gene: -
clone size: -
CDR3 protein: CASSLATGNTEAFF
CDR3 DNA: TGTGCCAGCAGCTTAGCGACGGGGAACACTGAAGCTTTCTTT

J gene: TRBJ1-3
V gene: TRBV28
D gene: TRBD1
clone size: -
CDR3 protein: CASRSGQGSSGNTIYF
CDR3 DNA: TGTGCCAGCAGGTCGGGACAGGGGTCATCTGGAAACACCATATATTTT

J gene: TRBJ2-3
V gene: TRBV7-9
D gene: TRBD2
clone size: -
CDR3 protein: CASTLRASGGPSTDTQYF
CDR3 DNA: TGTGCCAGCACCCTACGGGCTAGCGGGGGCCCAAGCACAGATACGCAGTATTTT

J gene: TRBJ2-2
V gene: TRBV2
D gene: TRBD2
clone size: -
CDR3 protein: CASSGRLAATGELFF
CDR3 DNA: TGTGCCAGCAGTGGGAGACTAGCGGCCACCGGGGAGCTGTTTTTT